This T cell receptor beta chain is drawn from a study of T-cell memory formation after mild COVID-19. General study results and limits: Researchers report contracting CD4+ clones mostly in CM and EM, with CD8+ clones in EMRA. Some clones that responded were present in memory (sampled pre-infection), which suggests cross-reactive memory joined. The study found balanced CD4/CD8 in clones contracting day 15 to 85 and a CD4+ lean in later expanders.

This clonotype was seen just once. Its antigen remains unknown. Libraries for TCRalpha and TCRbeta carried sample barcodes and unique molecular identifiers via 5'RACE. Each CDR3 protein gets one entry after TCRdb re-called the 5' RACE reads with MiXCR. The data contain hundreds of thousands of distinct CDR3 sequences, 25% of them singletons. The TCR sequence derives from an adult woman who had mild COVID-19 (a few samples of this study predate the infection). Cell type and time point are not known. Sequences were obtained from PBMCs or a T cell subset sorted from them (not recorded which).

The CDR3 DNA reads TGCGCCAGCAGCCCTGAATCAGGGGGCGCTTCTAACTATGGCTACACCTTC. Its translation is CASSPESGGASNYGYTF. The chain is built from TRBV4-3 and TRBJ1-2; 8 bases agree with TRBD1. The germline gives CDR1 LGHNA, CDR2 YSLEER. This CDR3 is built from 17 residues. The V gene end was trimmed by 4 bases and the J gene end by 0 bases; junction bases not matched to a gene: 10.